This T cell receptor (beta chain) was found in a study of control samples from healthy donors and cancer patients. Only a few counts were recorded for this clone. V was pared by 2 bases and J by 7 bases, with 9 bases between. Germline loops: CDR1 KGHSH, CDR2 LQKENI. The CDR3 consists of 13 residues. The repertoire was sequenced with immunoSEQ multiplex PCR; TCRdb's copy has only in-frame clones and lacks some. The top ten hold 7.8% of the sample, which has 95,000 to 150,000 clones, 80% to 95% seen once. The chain carries TRBV18 and TRBJ1-5, with a tentative D call TRBD1 (6 bases). The sample comprised blood. The clonotype comes from a woman in her late teens or twenties in good health. DNA of the CDR3: TGTGCCAGCTCACCATCGGGGGCACAGCCCCAGCATTTT. Protein sequence: CASSPSGAQPQHF.